A selection of T cell receptor beta chains follows, all from one sample in a study of T cells expressing NK-cell markers. Reprocessing the 5' RACE reads, TCRdb reports a single entry for every CDR3 protein and omits DNA. The sample table sets out 500,000 or so distinct CDR3 sequences. What was sequenced was blood T cells: a sorted CD56 or NKG2C T cell subset, CD4+ or CD8+ T cells, or bulk PBMC T cells (not recorded which). The receptor set was obtained from a man aged 18 to 30 in good health. Each CDR3 is given with its conserved first and last residue.

v_gene	j_gene	CDR3aa
TRBV27	TRBJ2-3	CASSLLGQGSSDTQYF
TRBV24-1	TRBJ2-1	CATSDSPVRPEQFF
TRBV28	TRBJ2-7	CASSFPETYEQYF
TRBV5-1	TRBJ2-1	CASSLGLAGGPAGYNEQFF
TRBV28	TRBJ2-5	CASRPTNWQETQYF
TRBV14	TRBJ1-2	CASSQDINYGYTF
TRBV6-2/TRBV6-3	TRBJ1-6	CASSNGGTLHF
TRBV14	TRBJ1-4	CASSQEGQSVANEKLFF
TRBV20-1	TRBJ2-3	CSASPPPGQGAVDTQYF
TRBV27	TRBJ2-6	CASSLWAGVISGANVLTF
TRBV20-1	TRBJ1-1	CSARDRDRGRNTEAFF
TRBV14	TRBJ2-5	CASSPLGTHQETQYF
TRBV11-2	TRBJ2-7	CASSLVGGTSLEQYF
TRBV9	TRBJ2-3	CASSGGTPGDTQYF
TRBV18	TRBJ2-1	CASSSQGRYEQFF
TRBV11-2	TRBJ1-1	CASSGPGGLGKTEAFF
TRBV7-2	TRBJ2-3	CASSLPAGVSDTQYF
TRBV12-3/TRBV12-4	TRBJ2-5	CASTPRDIQETQYF
TRBV2	TRBJ2-2	CASRGYDRASNTGELFF
TRBV29-1	TRBJ2-5	CSVRGADQETQYF
TRBV7-2	TRBJ2-7	CASSTVAGTSGILYEQYF
TRBV3-1	TRBJ2-7	CASSQTLNRDRDF
TRBV5-1	TRBJ2-6	CASNVGFSGANVLTF
TRBV6-1	TRBJ1-5	CASSPALIDQPQHF
TRBV12-3/TRBV12-4	TRBJ2-2	CASSSDRGGELFF
TRBV29-1	TRBJ2-1	CSVEYHPPPGLVYNEQFF
TRBV7-2	TRBJ1-1	CASSVSRGLSEAFF
TRBV6-2/TRBV6-3	TRBJ2-1	CASSYLLAGVGEQFF
TRBV9	TRBJ2-3	CASSVDTHDTQYF
TRBV12-3/TRBV12-4	TRBJ2-3	CASSLLSSGPTDTQYF
TRBV10-3	TRBJ2-5	CAISEASRETQYF
TRBV6-5	TRBJ2-1	CASSYSGVHTNEQFF
TRBV15	TRBJ2-1	CATSRGGTYNEQFF
TRBV10-3	TRBJ2-2	CAFRDGNTGELFF
TRBV6-5	TRBJ2-1	CASRLDPSSYNEQFF
TRBV15	TRBJ1-2	CATLWGIGGYTF
TRBV7-2	TRBJ1-3	CASSLWRTSSGNTIYF
TRBV14	TRBJ2-7	CASSRDRVLREQYF
TRBV20-1	TRBJ2-3	CSARTSGRGAGTDTQYF
TRBV10-3	TRBJ2-1	CASRGMTSGRGNEQFF
TRBV3-1	TRBJ2-7	CASSHDGSASYEQYF
TRBV29-1	TRBJ2-7	CSVESGRSSYEQYF
TRBV5-1	TRBJ1-1	CASSSQRTGSGTEAFF